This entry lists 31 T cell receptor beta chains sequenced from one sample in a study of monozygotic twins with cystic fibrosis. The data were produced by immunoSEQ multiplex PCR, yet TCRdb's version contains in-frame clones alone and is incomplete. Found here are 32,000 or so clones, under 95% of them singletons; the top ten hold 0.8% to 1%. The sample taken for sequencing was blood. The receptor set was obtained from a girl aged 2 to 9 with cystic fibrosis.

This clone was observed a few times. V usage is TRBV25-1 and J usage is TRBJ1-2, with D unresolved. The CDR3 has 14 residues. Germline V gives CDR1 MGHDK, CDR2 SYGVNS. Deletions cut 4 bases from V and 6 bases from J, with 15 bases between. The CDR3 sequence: CASSVRGRNHGYTF. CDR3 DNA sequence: TGTGCCAGCAGTGTTAGAGGCAGGAACCATGGCTACACCTTC.

The DNA of the CDR3 is TGTGCCAGCAGTGATTCGTCTTGGCCTAATCAGCCCCAGCATTTT. Translating it yields CASSDSSWPNQPQHF. The genes are TRBV2 and TRBJ1-5, with no clear D. V was trimmed by 3 bases and J by 4 bases, leaving 13 bases between them. The CDR3 is 15 amino acids. Germline CDR1 reads SNHLY; CDR2 reads FYNNEI.

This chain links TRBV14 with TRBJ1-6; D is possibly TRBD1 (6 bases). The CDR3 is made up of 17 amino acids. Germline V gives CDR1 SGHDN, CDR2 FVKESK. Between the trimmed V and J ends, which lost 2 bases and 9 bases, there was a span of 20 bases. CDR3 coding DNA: TGTGCCAGCAGCCAATCGTCTGGGACACTTACCGGTTCACCCCTCCACTTT. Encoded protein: CASSQSSGTLTGSPLHF.

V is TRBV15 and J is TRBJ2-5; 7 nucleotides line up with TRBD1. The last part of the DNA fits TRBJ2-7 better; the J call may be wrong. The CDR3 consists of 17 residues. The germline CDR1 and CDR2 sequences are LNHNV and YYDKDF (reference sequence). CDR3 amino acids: CATSRDSGGNRYYEQYF. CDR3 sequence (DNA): TGTGCCACCAGCAGAGATTCAGGGGGAAACAGGTACTACGAGCAGTACTTC.

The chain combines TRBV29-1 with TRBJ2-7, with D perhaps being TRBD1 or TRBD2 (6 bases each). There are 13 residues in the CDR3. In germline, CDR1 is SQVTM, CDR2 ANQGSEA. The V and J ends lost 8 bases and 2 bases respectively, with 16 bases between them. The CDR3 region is CSISSGGPYEQYF. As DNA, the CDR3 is TGCAGCATCTCCAGTGGGGGGCCCTACGAGCAGTACTTC.

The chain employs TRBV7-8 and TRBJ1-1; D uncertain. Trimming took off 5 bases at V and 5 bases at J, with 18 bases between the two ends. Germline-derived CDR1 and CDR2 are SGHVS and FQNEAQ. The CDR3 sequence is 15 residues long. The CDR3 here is CASSPKAFTGTEAFF. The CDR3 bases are TGTGCCAGCAGCCCCAAGGCCTTCACGGGGACTGAAGCTTTCTTT.

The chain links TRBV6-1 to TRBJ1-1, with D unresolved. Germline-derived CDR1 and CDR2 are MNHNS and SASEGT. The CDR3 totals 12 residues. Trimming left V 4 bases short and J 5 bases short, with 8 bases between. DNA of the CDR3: TGTGCCAGCAGTGGTCGGGTGACTGAAGCTTTCTTT. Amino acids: CASSGRVTEAFF.

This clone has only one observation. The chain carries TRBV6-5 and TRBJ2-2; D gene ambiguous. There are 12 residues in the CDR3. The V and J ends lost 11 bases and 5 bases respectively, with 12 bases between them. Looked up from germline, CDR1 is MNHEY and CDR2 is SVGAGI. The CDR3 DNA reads TGTGCCGCAAGACCGGAGACCGGGGAGCTGTTTTTT. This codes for CAARPETGELFF.

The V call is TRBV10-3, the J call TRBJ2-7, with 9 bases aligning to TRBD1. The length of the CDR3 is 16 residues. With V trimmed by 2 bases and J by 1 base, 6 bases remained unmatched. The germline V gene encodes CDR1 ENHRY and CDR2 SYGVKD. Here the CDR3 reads CAISEPRDRESYEQYF. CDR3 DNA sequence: TGTGCCATCAGTGAGCCTAGGGACAGGGAGTCCTACGAGCAGTACTTC.

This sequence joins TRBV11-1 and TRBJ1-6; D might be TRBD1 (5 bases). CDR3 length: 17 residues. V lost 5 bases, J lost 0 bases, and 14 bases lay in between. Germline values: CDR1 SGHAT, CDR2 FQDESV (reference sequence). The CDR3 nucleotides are TGTGCCAGCAGCCTCAAACAGGAGAGCTCCTATAATTCACCCCTCCACTTT. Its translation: CASSLKQESSYNSPLHF.

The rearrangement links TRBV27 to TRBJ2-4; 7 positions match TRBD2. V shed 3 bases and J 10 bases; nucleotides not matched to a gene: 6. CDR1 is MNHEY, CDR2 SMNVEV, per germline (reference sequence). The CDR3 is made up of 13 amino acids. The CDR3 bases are TGTGCCAGCAGTTTCGGGGGAGGGCCAATTCAGTACTTC. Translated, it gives CASSFGGGPIQYF.

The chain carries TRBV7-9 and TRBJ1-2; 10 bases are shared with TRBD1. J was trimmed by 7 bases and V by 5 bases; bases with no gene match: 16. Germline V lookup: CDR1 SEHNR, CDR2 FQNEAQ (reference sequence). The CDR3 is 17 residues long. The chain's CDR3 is CASSARLDRGLWRGYTF. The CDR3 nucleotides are TGTGCCAGCAGCGCCAGGCTCGACAGGGGGCTTTGGCGTGGCTACACCTTC.

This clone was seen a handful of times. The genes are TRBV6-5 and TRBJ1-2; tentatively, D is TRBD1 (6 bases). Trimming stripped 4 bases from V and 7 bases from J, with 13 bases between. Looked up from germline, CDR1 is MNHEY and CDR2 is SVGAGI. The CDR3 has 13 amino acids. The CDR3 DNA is TGTGCCAGCAGTTCACAGGGCGAGGGTGGCTACACCTTC. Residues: CASSSQGEGGYTF.

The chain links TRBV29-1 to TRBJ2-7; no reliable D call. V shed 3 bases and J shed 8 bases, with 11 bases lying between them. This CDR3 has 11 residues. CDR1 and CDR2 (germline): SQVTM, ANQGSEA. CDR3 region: CSVERGSKQYF. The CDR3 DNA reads TGCAGCGTTGAGCGAGGTTCAAAGCAGTACTTC.

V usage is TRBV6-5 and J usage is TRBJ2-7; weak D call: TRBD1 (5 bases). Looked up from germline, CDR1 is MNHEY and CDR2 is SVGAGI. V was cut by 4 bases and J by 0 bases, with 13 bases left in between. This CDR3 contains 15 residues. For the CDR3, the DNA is TGTGCCAGCAGTTTCTCCCAAGACAGCTCCTACGAGCAGTACTTC. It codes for CASSFSQDSSYEQYF.

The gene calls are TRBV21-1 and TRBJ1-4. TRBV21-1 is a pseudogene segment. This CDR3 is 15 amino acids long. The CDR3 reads CASSKDGPANEKLFF. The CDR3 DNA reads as TGTGCCAGCAGCAAAGATGGACCGGCTAATGAAAAACTGTTTTTT.

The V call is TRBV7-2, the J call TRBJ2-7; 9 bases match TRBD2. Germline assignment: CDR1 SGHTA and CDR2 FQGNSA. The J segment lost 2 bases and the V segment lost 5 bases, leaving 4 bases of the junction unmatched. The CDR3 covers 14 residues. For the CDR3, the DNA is TGTGCCAGCAGCCTTAGCGGGGGTCCCTACGAGCAGTACTTC. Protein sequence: CASSLSGGPYEQYF.

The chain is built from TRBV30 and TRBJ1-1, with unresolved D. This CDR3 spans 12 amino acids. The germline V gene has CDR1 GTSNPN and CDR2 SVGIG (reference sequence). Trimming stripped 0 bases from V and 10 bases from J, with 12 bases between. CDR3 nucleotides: TGTGCCTGGAGTGTAGTAAAGGGTGGAGCTTTCTTT. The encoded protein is CAWSVVKGGAFF. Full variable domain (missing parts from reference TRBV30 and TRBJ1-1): SQTIHQWPATLVQPVGSPLSLECTVEGTSNPNLYWYRQAAGRGLQLLFYSVGIGQISSEVPQNLSASRPQDRQFILSSKKLLLSDSGFYLCAWSVVKGGAFFGQGTRLTVV.

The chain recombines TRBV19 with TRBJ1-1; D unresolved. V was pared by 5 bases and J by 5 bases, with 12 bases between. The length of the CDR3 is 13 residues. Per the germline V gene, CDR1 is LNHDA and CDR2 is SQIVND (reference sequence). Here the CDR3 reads CASSLGRETEAFF. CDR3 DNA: TGTGCCAGTAGTTTGGGAAGAGAAACTGAAGCTTTCTTT. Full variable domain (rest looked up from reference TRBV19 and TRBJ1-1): DGGITQSPKYLFRKEGQNVTLSCEQNLNHDAMYWYRQDPGQGLRLIYYSQIVNDFQKGDIAEGYSVSREKKESFPLTVTSAQKNPTAFYLCASSLGRETEAFFGQGTRLTVV.

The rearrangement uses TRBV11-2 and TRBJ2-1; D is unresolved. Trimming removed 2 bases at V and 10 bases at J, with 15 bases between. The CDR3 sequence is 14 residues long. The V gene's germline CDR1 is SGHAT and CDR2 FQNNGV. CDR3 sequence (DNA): TGTGCCAGCAGCTTAATGGGTGGCTACCCCGAGCAGTTCTTC. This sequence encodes CASSLMGGYPEQFF. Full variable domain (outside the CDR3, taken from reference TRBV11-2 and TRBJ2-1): EAGVAQSPRYKIIEKRQSVAFWCNPISGHATLYWYQQILGQGPKLLIQFQNNGVVDDSQLPKDRFSAERLKGVDSTLKIQPAKLEDSAVYLCASSLMGGYPEQFFGPGTRLTVL.

CDR3 DNA sequence: TGCGCCAGCAGTGCGGGGAGCGCGAACACTGAAGCTTTCTTT. Translating gives CASSAGSANTEAFF. The chain has TRBV10-1 and TRBJ1-1, with D hard to call. This CDR3 has 14 residues. Germline V gene data show CDR1 as WNHNN and CDR2 as SYGVQD (reference sequence). V lost 4 bases and J lost 1, with 10 bases in between.

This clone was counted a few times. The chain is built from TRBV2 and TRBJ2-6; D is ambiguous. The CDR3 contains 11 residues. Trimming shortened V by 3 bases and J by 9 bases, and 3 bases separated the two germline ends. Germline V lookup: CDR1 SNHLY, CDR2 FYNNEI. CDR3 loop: CASSEINVLTF. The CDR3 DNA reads TGTGCCAGCAGTGAGATCAACGTCCTGACTTTC.

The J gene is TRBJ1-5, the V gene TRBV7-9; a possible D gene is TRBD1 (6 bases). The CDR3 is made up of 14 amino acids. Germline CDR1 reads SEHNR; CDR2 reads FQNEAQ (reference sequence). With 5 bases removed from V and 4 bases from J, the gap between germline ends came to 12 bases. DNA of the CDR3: TGTGCCAGCAGCCAGGACAGTTTTAATCAGCCCCAGCATTTT. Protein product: CASSQDSFNQPQHF.

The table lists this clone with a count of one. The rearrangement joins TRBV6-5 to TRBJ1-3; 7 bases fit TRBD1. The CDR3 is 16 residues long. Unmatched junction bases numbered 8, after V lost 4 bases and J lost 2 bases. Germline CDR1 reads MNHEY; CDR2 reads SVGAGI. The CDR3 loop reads CASSSGGGGPGNTIYF. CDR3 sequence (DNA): TGTGCCAGCAGTTCAGGGGGAGGTGGGCCTGGAAACACCATATATTTT.

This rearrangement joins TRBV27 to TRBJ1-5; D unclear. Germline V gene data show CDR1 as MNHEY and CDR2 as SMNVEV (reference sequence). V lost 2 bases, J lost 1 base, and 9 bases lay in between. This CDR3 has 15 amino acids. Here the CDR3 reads CASSLHPGSNQPQHF. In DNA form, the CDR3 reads TGTGCCAGCAGTTTACACCCGGGAAGCAATCAGCCCCAGCATTTT.

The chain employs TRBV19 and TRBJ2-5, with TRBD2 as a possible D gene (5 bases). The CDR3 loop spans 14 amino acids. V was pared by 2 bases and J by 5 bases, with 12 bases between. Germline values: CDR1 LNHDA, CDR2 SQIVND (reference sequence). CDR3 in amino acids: CASSITARRETQYF. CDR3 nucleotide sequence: TGTGCCAGTAGTATAACGGCGCGGAGGGAGACCCAGTACTTC.

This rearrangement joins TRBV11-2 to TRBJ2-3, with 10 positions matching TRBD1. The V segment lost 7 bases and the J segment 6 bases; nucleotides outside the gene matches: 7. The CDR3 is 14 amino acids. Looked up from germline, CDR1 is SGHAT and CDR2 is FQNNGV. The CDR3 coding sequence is TGTGCCAGCATACGGACAGGGGGAATGGATACGCAGTATTTT. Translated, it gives CASIRTGGMDTQYF.

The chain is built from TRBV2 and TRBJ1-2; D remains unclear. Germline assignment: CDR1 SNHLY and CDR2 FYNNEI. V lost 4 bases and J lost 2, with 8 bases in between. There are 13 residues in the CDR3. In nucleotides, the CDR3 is TGTGCCAGCAGTGCTGAAACGAACTATGGCTACACCTTC. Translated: CASSAETNYGYTF. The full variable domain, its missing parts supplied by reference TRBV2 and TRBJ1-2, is EPEVTQTPSHQVTQMGQEVILRCVPISNHLYFYWYRQILGQKVEFLVSFYNNEISEKSEIFDDQFSVERPDGSNFTLKIRSTKLEDSAMYFCASSAETNYGYTFGSGTRLTVV.

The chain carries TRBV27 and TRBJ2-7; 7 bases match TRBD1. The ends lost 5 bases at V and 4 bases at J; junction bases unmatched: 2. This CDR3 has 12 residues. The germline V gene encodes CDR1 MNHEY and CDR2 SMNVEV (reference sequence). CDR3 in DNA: TGTGCCAGCAGTATGACAGGGTACGAGCAGTACTTC. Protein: CASSMTGYEQYF.

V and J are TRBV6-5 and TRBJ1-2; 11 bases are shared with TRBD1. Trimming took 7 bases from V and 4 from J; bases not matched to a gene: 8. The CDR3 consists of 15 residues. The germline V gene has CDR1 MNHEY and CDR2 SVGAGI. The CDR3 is CASNPEGTGGYGYTF. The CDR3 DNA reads TGTGCCAGCAATCCGGAGGGGACAGGGGGCTATGGCTACACCTTC.

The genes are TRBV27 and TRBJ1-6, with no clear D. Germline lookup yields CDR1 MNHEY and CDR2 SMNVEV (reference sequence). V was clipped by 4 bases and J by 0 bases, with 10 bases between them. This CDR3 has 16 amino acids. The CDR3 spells CASSSRRSSYNSPLHF. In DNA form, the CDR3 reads TGTGCCAGCAGTTCCCGGAGGAGCTCCTATAATTCACCCCTCCACTTT.